This TCR beta chain came from a study of CD8 T cells in ankylosing spondylitis. Whole-study findings and limits: Matched ankylosing spondylitis synovial fluid reportedly contained a significantly enriched population of disease-linked clones.

Germline CDR1 is SGHRS and CDR2 is YFSETQ. The CDR3 length is 15 residues. Trimming removed 0 bases at V and 4 bases at J, with 11 bases between. Using quantitative 5'-RACE with molecular barcodes, the authors made TCR beta libraries. TCRdb reprocessed the 5' RACE reads via MiXCR and lists one record per CDR3 protein. The sample contains tens of thousands of distinct CDR3 sequences, about a sixth of which appear only once. This clonotype was picked up many times. Its antigen remains unidentified. V usage is TRBV5-1 and J usage is TRBJ2-1; no clear D. The specimen was blood. This TCR was recovered from a male donor with ankylosing spondylitis or in good health (not recorded which). CDR3 residues: CASSLDGLTYNEQFF. The CDR3 bases are TGCGCCAGCAGCTTGGATGGGCTTACTTACAATGAGCAGTTCTTC.